This T cell receptor beta chain was identified during a study of Graves' ophthalmopathy and Graves' hyperthyroidism. The authors amplified TCR beta CDR3 regions from RNA transcripts. The library came from an HTBI-primed first-round RT-PCR and a second-round multiplex PCR. Each CDR3 protein is one row after TCRdb ran MiXCR on the multiplex PCR reads. The sample consists of about 700,000 distinct CDR3 sequences, 40% of them appearing once. Germline V gene lookup returns CDR1 SNHLY and CDR2 FYNNEI. The V gene lost 8 bases and the J gene lost 3 bases, with 16 bases spanning the gap. There are 14 residues in the CDR3.

The TCR sequence derives from an adult man with Graves' ophthalmopathy. The gene calls are TRBV2 and TRBJ1-2, with a tentative D call TRBD1 (5 bases). Sequences were obtained from peripheral blood. The CDR3 here is CASGGWGGDYGYTF. The CDR3 DNA reads as TGTGCCAGCGGGGGATGGGGGGGTGACTATGGCTACACCTTC.